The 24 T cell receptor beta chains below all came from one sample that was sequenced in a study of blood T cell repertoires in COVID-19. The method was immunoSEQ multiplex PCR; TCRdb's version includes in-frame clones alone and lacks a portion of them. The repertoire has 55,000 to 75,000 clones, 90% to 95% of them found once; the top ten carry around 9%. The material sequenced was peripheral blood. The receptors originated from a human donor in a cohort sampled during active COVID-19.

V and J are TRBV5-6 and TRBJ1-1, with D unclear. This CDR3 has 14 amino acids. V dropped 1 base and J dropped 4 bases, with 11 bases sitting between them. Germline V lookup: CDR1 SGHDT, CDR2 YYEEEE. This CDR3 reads CASSLMAARTEAFF. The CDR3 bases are TGTGCCAGCAGCTTGATGGCGGCGCGCACTGAAGCTTTCTTT.

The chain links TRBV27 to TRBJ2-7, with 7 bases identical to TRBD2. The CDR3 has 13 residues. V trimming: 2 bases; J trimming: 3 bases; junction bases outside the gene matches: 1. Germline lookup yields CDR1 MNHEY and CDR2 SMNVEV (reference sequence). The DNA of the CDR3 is TGTGCCAGCAGTTTAGGGGGGGGCTACGAGCAGTACTTC. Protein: CASSLGGGYEQYF.

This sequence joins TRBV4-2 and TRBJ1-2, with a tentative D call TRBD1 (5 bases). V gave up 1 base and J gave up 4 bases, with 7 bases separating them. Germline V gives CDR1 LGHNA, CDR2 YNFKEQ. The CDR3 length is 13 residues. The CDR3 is CASSQGQSYGYTF. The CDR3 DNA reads TGTGCCAGCAGCCAAGGACAGTCCTATGGCTACACCTTC.

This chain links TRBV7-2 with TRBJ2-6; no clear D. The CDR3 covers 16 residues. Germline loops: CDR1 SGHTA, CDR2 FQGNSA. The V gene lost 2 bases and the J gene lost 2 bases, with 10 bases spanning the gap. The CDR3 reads CASSLQQLPGANVLTF. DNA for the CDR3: TGTGCCAGCAGCTTACAACAGCTGCCTGGGGCCAACGTCCTGACTTTC.

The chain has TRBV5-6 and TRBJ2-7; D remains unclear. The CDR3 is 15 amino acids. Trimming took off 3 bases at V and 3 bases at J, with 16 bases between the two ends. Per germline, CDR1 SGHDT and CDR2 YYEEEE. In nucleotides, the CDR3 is TGTGCCAGCAGCTCCCCCACCTCGGCGGTCTACGAGCAGTACTTC. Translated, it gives CASSSPTSAVYEQYF.

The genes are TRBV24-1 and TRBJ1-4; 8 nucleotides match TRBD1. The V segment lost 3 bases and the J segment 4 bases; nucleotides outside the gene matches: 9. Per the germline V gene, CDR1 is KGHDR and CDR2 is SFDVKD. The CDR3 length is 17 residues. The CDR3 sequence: CATSDGPRGQINEKLFF. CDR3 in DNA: TGTGCCACCAGTGATGGGCCCAGGGGGCAAATTAATGAAAAACTGTTTTTT.

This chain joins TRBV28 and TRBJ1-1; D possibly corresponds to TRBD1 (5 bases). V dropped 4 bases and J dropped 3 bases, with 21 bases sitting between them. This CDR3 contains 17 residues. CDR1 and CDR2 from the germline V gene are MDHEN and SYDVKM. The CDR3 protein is CASSWGDLTPRDTEAFF. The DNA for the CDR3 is TGTGCCAGCAGTTGGGGGGACCTAACCCCAAGGGACACTGAAGCTTTCTTT.

Written as DNA, the CDR3 is TGTGCCAGCAGCCAGAGATCCAGGGGGCCTGAAGCTTTCTTT. Its protein is CASSQRSRGPEAFF. The V and J genes are TRBV3-1 (or the pseudogene TRBV3-2) and TRBJ1-1; 8 positions match TRBD1. The CDR3 extends over 14 amino acids. V was pared by 3 bases and J by 6 bases, with 6 bases of the junction left unmatched. Per germline, CDR1 LGHDT and CDR2 YNNKEL (reference sequence).

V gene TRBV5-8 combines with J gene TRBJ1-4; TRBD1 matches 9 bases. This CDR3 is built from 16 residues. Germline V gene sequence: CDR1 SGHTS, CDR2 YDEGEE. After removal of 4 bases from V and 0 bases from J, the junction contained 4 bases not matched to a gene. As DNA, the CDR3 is TGTGCCAGCAGCCCCGGACAGGGGACAACTAATGAAAAACTGTTTTTT. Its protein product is CASSPGQGTTNEKLFF.

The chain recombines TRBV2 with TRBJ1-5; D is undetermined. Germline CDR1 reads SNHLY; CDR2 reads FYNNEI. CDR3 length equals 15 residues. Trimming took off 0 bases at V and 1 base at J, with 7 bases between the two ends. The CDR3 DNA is TGTGCCAGCAGTGAAGCCCGGGTAAGCAATCAGCCCCAGCATTTT. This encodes CASSEARVSNQPQHF.

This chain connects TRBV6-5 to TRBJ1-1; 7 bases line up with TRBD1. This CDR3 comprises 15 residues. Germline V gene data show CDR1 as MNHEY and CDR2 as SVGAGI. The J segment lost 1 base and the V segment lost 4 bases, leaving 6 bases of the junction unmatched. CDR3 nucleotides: TGTGCCAGCAGTTCCCTCGGGACAGAGAACACTGAAGCTTTCTTT. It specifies CASSSLGTENTEAFF.

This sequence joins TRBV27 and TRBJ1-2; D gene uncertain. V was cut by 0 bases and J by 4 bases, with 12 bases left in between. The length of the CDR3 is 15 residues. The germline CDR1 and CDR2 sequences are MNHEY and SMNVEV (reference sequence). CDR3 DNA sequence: TGTGCCAGCAGTTTATCTTACGGGTCCCCCTATGGCTACACCTTC. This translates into CASSLSYGSPYGYTF.

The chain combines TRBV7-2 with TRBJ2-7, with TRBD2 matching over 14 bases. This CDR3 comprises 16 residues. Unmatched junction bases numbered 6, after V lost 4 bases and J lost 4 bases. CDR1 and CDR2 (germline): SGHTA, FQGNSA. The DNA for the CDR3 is TGTGCCAGCAGCTCCCCTGGGACTAGCGGGGGTTACGAGCAGTACTTC. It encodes CASSSPGTSGGYEQYF.

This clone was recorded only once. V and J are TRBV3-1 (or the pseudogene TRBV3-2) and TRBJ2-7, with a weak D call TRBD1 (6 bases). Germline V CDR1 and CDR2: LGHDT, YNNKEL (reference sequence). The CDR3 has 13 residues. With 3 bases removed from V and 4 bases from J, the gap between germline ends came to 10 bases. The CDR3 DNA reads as TGTGCCAGCAGCCAGGACAGCCGGTACGAGCAGTACTTC. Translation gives CASSQDSRYEQYF.

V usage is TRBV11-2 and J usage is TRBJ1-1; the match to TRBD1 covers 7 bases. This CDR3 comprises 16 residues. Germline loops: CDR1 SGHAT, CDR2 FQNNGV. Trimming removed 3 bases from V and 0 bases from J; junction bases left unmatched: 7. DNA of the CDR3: TGTGCCAGCAGCTTCCCCCGGACAGGCCTGAACACTGAAGCTTTCTTT. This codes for CASSFPRTGLNTEAFF.

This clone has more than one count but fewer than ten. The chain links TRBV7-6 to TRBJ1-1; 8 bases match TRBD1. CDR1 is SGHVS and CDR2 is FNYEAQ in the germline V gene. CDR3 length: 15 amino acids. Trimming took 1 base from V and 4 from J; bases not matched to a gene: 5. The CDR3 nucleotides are TGTGCCAGCAGCTTAGGAGGAACAGGGGGCACTGAAGCTTTCTTT. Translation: CASSLGGTGGTEAFF.

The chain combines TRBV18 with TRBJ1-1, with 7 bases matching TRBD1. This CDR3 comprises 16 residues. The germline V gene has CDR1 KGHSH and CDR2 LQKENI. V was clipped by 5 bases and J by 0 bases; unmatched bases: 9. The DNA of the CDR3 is TGTGCCAGCTCAAGTCAAAGGGGGCGCATGAACACTGAAGCTTTCTTT. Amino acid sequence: CASSSQRGRMNTEAFF.

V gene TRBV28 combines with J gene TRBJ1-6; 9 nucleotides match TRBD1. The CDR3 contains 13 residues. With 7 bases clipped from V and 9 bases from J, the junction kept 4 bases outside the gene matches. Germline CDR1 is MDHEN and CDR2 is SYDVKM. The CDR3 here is CASNIQGASPLHF. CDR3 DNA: TGTGCCAGCAACATACAGGGGGCTTCACCCCTCCACTTT.

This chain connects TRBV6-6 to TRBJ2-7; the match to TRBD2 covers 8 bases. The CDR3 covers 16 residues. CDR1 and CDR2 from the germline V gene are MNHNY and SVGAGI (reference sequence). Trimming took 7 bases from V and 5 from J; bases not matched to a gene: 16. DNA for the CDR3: TGTGCCAGCACCCAAACGGGGGGGAGATTGTCCCACGAGCAGTACTTC. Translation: CASTQTGGRLSHEQYF.

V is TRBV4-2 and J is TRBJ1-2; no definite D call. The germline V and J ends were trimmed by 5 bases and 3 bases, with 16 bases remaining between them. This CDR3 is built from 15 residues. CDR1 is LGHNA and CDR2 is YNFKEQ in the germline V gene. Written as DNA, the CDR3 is TGTGCCAGCAGCGCGACGGGAACCAGCTACTATGGCTACACCTTC. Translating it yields CASSATGTSYYGYTF.

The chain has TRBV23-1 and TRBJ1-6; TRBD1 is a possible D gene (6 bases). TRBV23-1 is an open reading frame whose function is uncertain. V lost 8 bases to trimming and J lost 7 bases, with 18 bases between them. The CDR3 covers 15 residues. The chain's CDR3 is CASEIMDSLNSPLHF. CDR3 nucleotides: TGCGCCAGCGAAATCATGGACAGCCTAAATTCACCCCTCCACTTT.

The CDR3 is CASRLRGDRGGYTF. The CDR3 bases are TGTGCCAGCAGACTCCGCGGGGACAGGGGTGGCTACACCTTC. This chain joins TRBV5-5 and TRBJ1-2; 10 bases agree with TRBD1. The germline V gene has CDR1 SGHKS and CDR2 YYEKEE (reference sequence). V was pared by 5 bases and J by 7 bases, with 8 bases of the junction left unmatched. CDR3 length: 14 amino acids.

For the CDR3, the DNA is TGTGCCAGCAGTGTAAGGAGGAACACTGAAGCTTTCTTT. It translates to CASSVRRNTEAFF. The chain employs TRBV2 and TRBJ1-1; no reliable D call. The V end lost 4 bases, the J end lost 1 base, and 7 bases lay between the germline ends. CDR1 is SNHLY, CDR2 FYNNEI, per germline. The CDR3 runs to 13 residues.

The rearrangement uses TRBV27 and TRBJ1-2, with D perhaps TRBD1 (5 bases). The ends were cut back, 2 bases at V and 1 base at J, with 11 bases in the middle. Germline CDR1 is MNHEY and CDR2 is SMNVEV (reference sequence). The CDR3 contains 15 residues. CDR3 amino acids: CASSLEAGINYGYTF. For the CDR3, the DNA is TGTGCCAGCAGTTTAGAGGCAGGGATTAACTATGGCTACACCTTC.